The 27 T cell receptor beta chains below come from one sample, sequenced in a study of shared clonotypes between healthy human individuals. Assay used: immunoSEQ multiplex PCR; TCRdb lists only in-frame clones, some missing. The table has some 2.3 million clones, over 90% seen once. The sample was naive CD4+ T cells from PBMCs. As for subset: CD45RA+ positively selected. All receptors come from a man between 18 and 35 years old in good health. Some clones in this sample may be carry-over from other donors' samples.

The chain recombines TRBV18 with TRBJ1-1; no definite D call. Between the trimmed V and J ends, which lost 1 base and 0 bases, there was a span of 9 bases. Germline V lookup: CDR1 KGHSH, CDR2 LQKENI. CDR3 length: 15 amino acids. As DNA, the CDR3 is TGTGCCAGCTCACCACTAGGAAATTTGAACACTGAAGCTTTCTTT. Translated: CASSPLGNLNTEAFF.

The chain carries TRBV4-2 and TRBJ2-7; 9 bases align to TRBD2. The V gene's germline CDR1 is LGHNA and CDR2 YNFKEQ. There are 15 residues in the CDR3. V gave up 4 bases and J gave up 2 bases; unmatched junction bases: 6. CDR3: CASSRMREGTYEQYF. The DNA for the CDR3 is TGTGCCAGCAGCCGAATGCGGGAGGGCACCTACGAGCAGTACTTC.

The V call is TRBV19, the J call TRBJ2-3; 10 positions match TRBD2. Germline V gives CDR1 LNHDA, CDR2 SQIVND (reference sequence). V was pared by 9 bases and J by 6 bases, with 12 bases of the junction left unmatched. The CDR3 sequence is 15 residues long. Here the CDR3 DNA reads TGTGCCAGACCCGGGGCTAGCGGGAGTGCGGATACGCAGTATTTT. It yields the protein CARPGASGSADTQYF.

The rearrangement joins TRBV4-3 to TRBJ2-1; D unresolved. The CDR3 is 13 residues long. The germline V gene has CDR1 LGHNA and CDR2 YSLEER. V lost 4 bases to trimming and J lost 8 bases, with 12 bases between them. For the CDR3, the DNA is TGCGCCAGCAGCCCATCTCAAGGCTATGAGCAGTTCTTC. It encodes CASSPSQGYEQFF.

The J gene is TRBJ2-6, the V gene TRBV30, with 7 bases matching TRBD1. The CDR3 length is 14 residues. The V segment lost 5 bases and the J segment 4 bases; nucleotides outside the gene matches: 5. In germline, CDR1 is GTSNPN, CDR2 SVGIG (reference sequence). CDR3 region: CAWAHRGGANVLTF. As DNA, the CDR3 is TGTGCCTGGGCCCACAGGGGAGGGGCCAACGTCCTGACTTTC.

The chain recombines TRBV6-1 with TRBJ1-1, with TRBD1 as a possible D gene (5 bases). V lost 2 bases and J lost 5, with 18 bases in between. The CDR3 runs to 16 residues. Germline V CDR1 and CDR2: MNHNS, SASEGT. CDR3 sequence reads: CASSESGFGGRTEAFF. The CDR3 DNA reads TGTGCCAGCAGTGAATCGGGATTTGGGGGAAGGACTGAAGCTTTCTTT.

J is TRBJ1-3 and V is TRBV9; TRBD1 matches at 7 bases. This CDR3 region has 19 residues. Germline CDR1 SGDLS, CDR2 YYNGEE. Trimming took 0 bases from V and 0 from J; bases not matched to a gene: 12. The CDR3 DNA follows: TGTGCCAGCAGCGTAGAGGGGCAGGGGGTGACCATCTCTGGAAACACCATATATTTT. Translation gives CASSVEGQGVTISGNTIYF. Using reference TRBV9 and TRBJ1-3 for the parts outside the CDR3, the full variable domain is DSGVTQTPKHLITATGQRVTLRCSPRSGDLSVYWYQQSLDQGLQFLIQYYNGEERAKGNILERFSAQQFPDLHSELNLSSLELGDSALYFCASSVEGQGVTISGNTIYFGEGSWLTVV.

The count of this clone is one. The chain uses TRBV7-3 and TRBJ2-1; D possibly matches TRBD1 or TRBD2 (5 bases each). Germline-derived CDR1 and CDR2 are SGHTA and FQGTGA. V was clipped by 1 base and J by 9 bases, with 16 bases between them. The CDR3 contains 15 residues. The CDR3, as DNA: TGTGCCAGCAGCTTAATGGCGTCCGGGACGGGTGAGCAGTTCTTC. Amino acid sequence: CASSLMASGTGEQFF.

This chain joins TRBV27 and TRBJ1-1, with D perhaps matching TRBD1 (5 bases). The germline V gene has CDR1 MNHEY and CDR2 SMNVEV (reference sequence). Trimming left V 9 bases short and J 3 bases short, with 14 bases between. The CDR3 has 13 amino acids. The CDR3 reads CARDGWGDTEAFF. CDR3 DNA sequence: TGTGCCAGGGACGGTTGGGGCGACACTGAAGCTTTCTTT.

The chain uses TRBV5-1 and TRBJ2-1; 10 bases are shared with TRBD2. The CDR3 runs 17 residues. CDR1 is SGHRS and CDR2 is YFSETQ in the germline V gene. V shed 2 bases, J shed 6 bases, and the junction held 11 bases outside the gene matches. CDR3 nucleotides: TGCGCCAGCAGCTTATCTAGCGGGAGCCCCGGGGGCAATGAGCAGTTCTTC. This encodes CASSLSSGSPGGNEQFF.

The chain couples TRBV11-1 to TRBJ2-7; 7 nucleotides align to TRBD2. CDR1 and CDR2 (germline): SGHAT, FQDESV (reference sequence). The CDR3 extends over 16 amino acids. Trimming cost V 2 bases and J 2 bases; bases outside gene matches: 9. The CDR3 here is CASSLSGRERTYEQYF. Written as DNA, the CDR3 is TGTGCCAGCAGCTTATCCGGGCGGGAGAGGACCTACGAGCAGTACTTC.

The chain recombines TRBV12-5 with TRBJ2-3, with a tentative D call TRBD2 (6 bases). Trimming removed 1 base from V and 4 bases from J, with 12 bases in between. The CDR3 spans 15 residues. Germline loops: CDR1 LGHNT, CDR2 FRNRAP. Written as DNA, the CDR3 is TGTGCTAGTGGTTTGGGTGTAGCGGCGCCAGATACGCAGTATTTT. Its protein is CASGLGVAAPDTQYF.

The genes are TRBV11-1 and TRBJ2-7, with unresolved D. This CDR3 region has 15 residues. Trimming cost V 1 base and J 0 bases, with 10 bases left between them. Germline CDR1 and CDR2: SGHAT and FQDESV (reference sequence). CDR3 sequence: CASSLDPSSSYEQYF. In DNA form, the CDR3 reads TGTGCCAGCAGCTTAGACCCGTCCAGCTCCTACGAGCAGTACTTC.

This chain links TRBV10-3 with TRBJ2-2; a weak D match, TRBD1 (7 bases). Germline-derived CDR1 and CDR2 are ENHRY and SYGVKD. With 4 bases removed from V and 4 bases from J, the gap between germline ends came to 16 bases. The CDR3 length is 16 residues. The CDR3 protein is CAISGQGGLGTGELFF. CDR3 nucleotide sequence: TGTGCCATCAGTGGCCAGGGGGGTCTGGGCACCGGGGAGCTGTTTTTT.

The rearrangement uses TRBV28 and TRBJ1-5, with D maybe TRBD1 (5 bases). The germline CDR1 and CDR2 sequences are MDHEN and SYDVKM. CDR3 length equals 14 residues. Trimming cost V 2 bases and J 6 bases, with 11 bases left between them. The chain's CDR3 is CASSLNGGIQPQHF. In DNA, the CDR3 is TGTGCCAGCAGTTTAAATGGGGGGATTCAGCCCCAGCATTTT.

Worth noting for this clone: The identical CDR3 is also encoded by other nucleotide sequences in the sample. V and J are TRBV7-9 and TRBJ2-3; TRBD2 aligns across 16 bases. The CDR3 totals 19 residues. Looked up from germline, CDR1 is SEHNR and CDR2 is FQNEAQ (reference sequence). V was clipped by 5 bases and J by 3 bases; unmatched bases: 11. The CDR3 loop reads CASSTPGTSGRAGTDTQYF. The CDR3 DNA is TGTGCCAGCAGCACCCCCGGGACTAGCGGGAGGGCCGGAACAGATACGCAGTATTTT.

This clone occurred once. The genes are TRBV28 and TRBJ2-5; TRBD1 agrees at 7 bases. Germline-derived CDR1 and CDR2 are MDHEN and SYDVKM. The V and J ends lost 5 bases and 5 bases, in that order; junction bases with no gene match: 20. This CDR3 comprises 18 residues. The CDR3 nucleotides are TGTGCCAGCAGTCAAAGCCAACGATATAGCAGGGGGATGGAGACCCAGTACTTC. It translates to CASSQSQRYSRGMETQYF.

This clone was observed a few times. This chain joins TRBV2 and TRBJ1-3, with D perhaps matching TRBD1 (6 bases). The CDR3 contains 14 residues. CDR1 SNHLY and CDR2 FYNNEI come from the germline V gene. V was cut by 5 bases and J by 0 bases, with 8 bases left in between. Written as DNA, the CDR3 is TGTGCCAGCAGTCAGGACAGCTCTGGAAACACCATATATTTT. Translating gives CASSQDSSGNTIYF.

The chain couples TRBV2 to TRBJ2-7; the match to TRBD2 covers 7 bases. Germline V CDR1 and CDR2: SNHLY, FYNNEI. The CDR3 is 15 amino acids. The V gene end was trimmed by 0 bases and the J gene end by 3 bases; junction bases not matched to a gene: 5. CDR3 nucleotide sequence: TGTGCCAGCAGTGAAGCGGGGGGGTACGGCTACGAGCAGTACTTC. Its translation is CASSEAGGYGYEQYF.

CDR3 in DNA: TGTGCCAGCAAGGGACAGGGTCCCAATGAGCAGTTCTTC. This sequence encodes CASKGQGPNEQFF. The V and J genes are TRBV6-6 and TRBJ2-1, with TRBD1 matching 9 bases. The germline V gene encodes CDR1 MNHNY and CDR2 SVGAGI (reference sequence). The CDR3 is 13 amino acids. The junction had 4 bases not matched to a gene; V was cut back by 7 bases and J by 6 bases.

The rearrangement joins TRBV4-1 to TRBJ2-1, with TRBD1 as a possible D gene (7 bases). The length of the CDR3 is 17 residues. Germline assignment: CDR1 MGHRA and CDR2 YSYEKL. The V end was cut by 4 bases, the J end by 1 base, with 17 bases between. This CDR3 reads CASSPRTGGDSYNEQFF. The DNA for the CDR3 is TGCGCCAGCAGCCCGCGGACAGGCGGGGATTCCTACAATGAGCAGTTCTTC.

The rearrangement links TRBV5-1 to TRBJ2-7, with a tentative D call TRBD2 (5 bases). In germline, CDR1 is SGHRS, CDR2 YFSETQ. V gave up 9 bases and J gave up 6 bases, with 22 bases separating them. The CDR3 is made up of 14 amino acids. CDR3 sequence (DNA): TGCGCCACCCAGAGGTCCGGAGAGGAGGCCGAGCAGTACTTC. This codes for CATQRSGEEAEQYF.

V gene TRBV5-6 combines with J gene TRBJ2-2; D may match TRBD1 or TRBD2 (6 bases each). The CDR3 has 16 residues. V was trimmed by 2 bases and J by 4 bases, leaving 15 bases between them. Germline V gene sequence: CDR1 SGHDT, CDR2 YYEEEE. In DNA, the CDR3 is TGTGCCAGCAGCTTATGGGGGGCTGGTGGCACCGGGGAGCTGTTTTTT. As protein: CASSLWGAGGTGELFF. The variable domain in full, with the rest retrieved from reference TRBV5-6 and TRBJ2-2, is DAGVTQSPTHLIKTRGQQVTLRCSPKSGHDTVSWYQQALGQGPQFIFQYYEEEERQRGNFPDRFSGHQFPNYSSELNVNALLLGDSALYLCASSLWGAGGTGELFFGEGSRLTVL.

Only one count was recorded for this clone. Written as DNA, the CDR3 is TGTGCCAGCAGAAAGGACGCAGCACAGCCCCAGCATTTT. This codes for CASRKDAAQPQHF. This sequence joins TRBV27 and TRBJ1-5, with D unclear. Per germline, CDR1 MNHEY and CDR2 SMNVEV (reference sequence). CDR3 length equals 13 residues. V was trimmed by 6 bases and J by 7 bases, leaving 13 bases between them.

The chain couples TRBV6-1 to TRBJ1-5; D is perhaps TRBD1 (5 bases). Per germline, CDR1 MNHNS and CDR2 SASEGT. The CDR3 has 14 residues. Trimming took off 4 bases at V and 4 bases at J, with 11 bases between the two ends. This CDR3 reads CASSVDRVNQPQHF. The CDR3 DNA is TGTGCCAGCAGTGTTGACAGAGTTAATCAGCCCCAGCATTTT.

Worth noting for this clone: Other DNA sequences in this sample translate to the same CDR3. As DNA, the CDR3 is TGTGCCAGCTCCCTTGACAGGAACACTGAAGCTTTCTTT. Translating gives CASSLDRNTEAFF. The rearrangement links TRBV18 to TRBJ1-1, with D possibly being TRBD1 (5 bases). The germline V gene has CDR1 KGHSH and CDR2 LQKENI. CDR3 length: 13 amino acids. V lost 6 bases and J 1 base, leaving 9 bases between the germline ends.

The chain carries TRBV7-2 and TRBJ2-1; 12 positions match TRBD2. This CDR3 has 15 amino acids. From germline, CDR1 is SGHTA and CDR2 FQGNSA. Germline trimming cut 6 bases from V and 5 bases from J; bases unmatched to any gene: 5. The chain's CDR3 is CASRFRLAGDNEQFF. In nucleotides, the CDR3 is TGTGCCAGCAGGTTCAGACTAGCGGGAGACAATGAGCAGTTCTTC. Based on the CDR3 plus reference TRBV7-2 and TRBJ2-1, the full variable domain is GAGVSQSPSNKVTEKGKDVELRCDPISGHTALYWYRQSLGQGLEFLIYFQGNSAPDKSGLPSDRFSAERTGGSVSTLTIQRTQQEDSAVYLCASRFRLAGDNEQFFGPGTRLTVL.